The 8 T cell receptor beta chains given below trace back to one sample, sequenced in a study of T cells in Graves' hyperthyroidism and ophthalmopathy. TCR beta CDR3 sequences were amplified from RNA transcripts. Researchers ran a first-round RT-PCR on the TCR CDR3 using the HTBI primer set. Each CDR3 protein gets one entry after TCRdb re-called the multiplex PCR reads with MiXCR. The data show fewer than 700,000 distinct CDR3 sequences, approximately 17% seen once. Material for sequencing was blood. The receptors were sampled from a woman aged 18-30 years with Graves' ophthalmopathy.

The chain uses TRBV27 and TRBJ2-7, with 16 bases lining up with TRBD2. Trimming took 5 bases from V and 5 from J; bases not matched to a gene: 6. The length of the CDR3 is 16 residues. Germline assignment: CDR1 MNHEY and CDR2 SMNVEV (reference sequence). CDR3 in amino acids: CASSMGLAGGIHEQYF. CDR3 coding DNA: TGTGCCAGCAGTATGGGACTAGCGGGAGGGATCCACGAGCAGTACTTC.

This clonotype appeared many times. The chain is built from TRBV11-3 and TRBJ2-7; TRBD1 agrees at 10 bases. There are 14 residues in the CDR3. The V and J ends lost 3 bases and 5 bases, in that order; junction bases with no gene match: 4. Germline V lookup: CDR1 SGHNT, CDR2 YENEEA. CDR3: CASSLGQGSNEQYF. The CDR3 region has the DNA TGTGCCAGCAGCTTGGGACAGGGGTCCAACGAGCAGTACTTC.

This clonotype was observed a handful of times. The chain carries TRBV6-2 or TRBV6-3 and TRBJ2-5, with a possible D match to TRBD1 (7 bases). The V end was cut by 5 bases, the J end by 2 bases, with 15 bases between. The CDR3 runs 15 residues. In germline, CDR1 is MNHEY, CDR2 SVGEGT. The DNA of the CDR3 is TGTGCCAGCAGTGGGGGGACAGTGCCGCAAGAGACCCAGTACTTC. This gives the protein CASSGGTVPQETQYF.

The chain combines TRBV29-1 with TRBJ2-7, with TRBD2 identical over 11 bases. CDR1 and CDR2 (germline): SQVTM, ANQGSEA. The CDR3 covers 17 residues. V was clipped by 0 bases and J by 7 bases; unmatched bases: 14. CDR3 loop: CSVEETFGSGGALEQYF. CDR3 sequence (DNA): TGCAGCGTTGAAGAAACATTCGGTAGCGGGGGGGCGCTGGAGCAGTACTTC.

The sample holds a few counts of this clonotype. J is TRBJ1-1 and V is TRBV6-6; D possibly corresponds to TRBD1 (6 bases). The V and J ends lost 6 bases and 5 bases respectively, with 13 bases between them. Germline V lookup: CDR1 MNHNY, CDR2 SVGAGI (reference sequence). This CDR3 has 13 residues. The CDR3 nucleotides are TGTGCCAGCAGGACGACAGGAACAACTGAAGCTTTCTTT. Amino acids: CASRTTGTTEAFF.

The sample holds many counts of this clonotype. The rearrangement uses TRBV5-1 and TRBJ2-2; unclear D gene. The CDR3 sequence is 14 residues long. Trimming stripped 5 bases from V and 0 bases from J, with 8 bases between. Germline V lookup: CDR1 SGHRS, CDR2 YFSETQ. The CDR3 bases are TGCGCCAGCAGTGAACCAGCGAACACCGGGGAGCTGTTTTTT. Its translation is CASSEPANTGELFF.

The genes are TRBV30 and TRBJ1-1; the D gene is possibly TRBD1 (6 bases). Per germline, CDR1 GTSNPN and CDR2 SVGIG (reference sequence). The CDR3 is 14 residues long. Trimming shortened V by 5 bases and J by 4 bases, and 17 bases separated the two germline ends. CDR3 DNA: TGTGCCTGGGGATACGGGACACCAATCACTGAAGCTTTCTTT. Translation gives CAWGYGTPITEAFF.

Ten or more counts support this clonotype. This rearrangement joins TRBV20-1 to TRBJ1-1; D uncertain. CDR3 size: 12 residues. Trimming cost V 3 bases and J 4 bases, with 9 bases left between them. CDR1 is DFQATT and CDR2 is SNEGSKA in the germline V gene (reference sequence). The chain's CDR3 is CSARSATTEAFF. In DNA, the CDR3 is TGCAGTGCTAGGTCCGCGACCACTGAAGCTTTCTTT.